The source of this T cell receptor (beta chain) is a study of blood T cells in healthy people across ages (dated by TCRdb to between 2015 and 2017). About the investigation overall: In model experiments, template switching captured about one uniquely barcoded TCR beta cDNA molecule for every two T cells. Age-related changes in TCR beta repertoire diversity were measured in the study by deep sequencing normalized with unique cDNA molecular identifiers. To avoid experimental bias, donors of different ages were distributed randomly across sequencing lanes. The donors were divided into four age groups: young (average around 17 years), middle-aged (approximately 39), aged (roughly 66) and long-lived (about 79). For two donors (one aged 18 to 29 and one aged 80 or older), the study analyzed two additional independent replicas of 1 million unique cDNA reads from the same blood draw.

Points on this clonotype: Its antigen is currently not known. Per-nucleotide qualities are absent, and no much larger clonotype sits a single base away.

Systemically healthy Caucasian individuals from Russia, roughly 40 in total and aged about 6 to 95 years, were included as donors. Each donor gave about 10 milliliters of peripheral blood, drawn into EDTA-treated Vacutainer tubes. Ficoll-Paque density-gradient centrifugation was used to isolate PBMCs, with at least 6 million per sample. Total RNA, at least 5 micrograms per sample, was extracted from PBMCs with Trizol reagent. For every donor, an aliquot of PBMCs went through flow cytometry to measure the percentages of naive CD45RAhigh/CD27high T cells. What the study reported, not specific to this receptor: Because the CMV infection status of the donors was unknown, age-related changes in expanded clonotypes may potentially have been confounded. The percentage of naive T cells measured by flow cytometry correlated strongly with observed TCR beta diversity. As age increased, observed TCR beta diversity per million T cells dropped in a roughly linear way, and a significant reduction was already evident by age around 41. Total diversity estimates from one million sequenced T cells were considered lower bounds and underestimates. Compared with the aged group, more naive CD4+ T cells, fewer expanded clones and increased TCR diversity were shown by the long-lived group, suggesting age selection. Since profiling was done on bulk unsorted PBMCs, naive and antigen-experienced compartments could not be conclusively compared.

Libraries were constructed by 5' RACE. Sequencing was carried out with an Illumina HiSeq 2500. A second PCR of about 6 to 12 cycles was performed with a sample-barcoded 5' primer and a J-beta primer mix. A template-switch 5' adaptor carrying 12 random nucleotides introduced a unique molecular identifier onto each TCR beta cDNA molecule. Each sample yielded at least 3 million CDR3-containing paired-end reads. The Mint cDNA synthesis kit, primed by a TRBC-specific oligonucleotide, was used to synthesize first-strand cDNA from all RNA. Following uracil-DNA glycosylase treatment, a first 18-cycle PCR with universal primers M1SS and BC2_uni_R was performed on all cDNA. For the original study's pipeline: For normalization, 1 million high-quality reads were randomly selected from each sample, with every read carrying a distinct molecular identifier. Reads with shared molecular identifiers were discarded instead of being binned into consensus sequences. MiTCR, run with a Q25 quality threshold and the strictest error-elimination algorithm, handled CDR3 identification, clonotype clustering and error correction. A nonparametric unseen species model with Euler transformation was used to estimate lower-bound total TCR beta diversity. TCRdb handled the public reads itself, with Q25 trimming in fastp and clone calling in MiXCR, and kept productive beta chains. Duplicate CDR3 protein sequences are folded into a single record with the most common DNA and genes. The V and J calls were not made by the authors but by TCRdb's processing. The sample table shows approximately 730,000 distinct CDR3 sequences, and around 46% are seen once. The ten largest clones represent more than 20% of the sample.

After removal of 4 bases from V and 2 bases from J, the junction retains 7 bases not matched to a gene. The cysteine opens and the phenylalanine closes a CDR3 of 16 amino acids. CDR3 DNA is the only sequence kept; it has 48 bases, read in frame from the first base. In the germline V gene, CDR1 corresponds to SGHRS and CDR2 to YFSETQ. Here the chain combines TRBV5-1 and TRBJ1-1; TRBD1 lines up with 11 middle nucleotides. Input material: blood. The receptor was derived from a woman in her sixties in good health. The CDR3 reads as follows: CASSRGQGALNTEAFF. The sequenced DNA is TGCGCCAGCAGCAGAGGACAGGGGGCCTTAAACACTGAAGCTTTCTTT. Reference TRBV5-1 and TRBJ1-1 proteins supply the regions before and after the CDR3; the full variable domain is: KAGVTQTPRYLIKTRGQQVTLSCSPISGHRSVSWYQQTPGQGLQFLFEYFSETQRNKGNFPGRFSGRQFSNSRSEMNVSTLELGDSALYLCASSRGQGALNTEAFFGQGTRLTVV.